This T cell receptor beta chain was observed in a study of Ad26.COV2.S vaccination and SARS-CoV-2 variants. Turning to the study itself: Ad26.COV2.S arm of COV1001 included the donor. Ad26.COV2.S shots went into the muscle once or twice, 56 days apart.

Treatment meaning: some 20 received Ad26.COV2.S at low or high dose, single or two shots; a few received placebo; per-sample allocation not given. Sampling occurred on day 63 after the first vaccine or placebo injection. Study conclusions and caveats: For non-spike TCRs, breadth in vaccine recipients resembled that in placebo recipients. Vaccine recipients showed a spike-specific TCR breadth that was higher than in placebo recipients.

The CDR3 has 13 residues. Trimming took 6 bases from V and 2 from J, leaving 11 bases between them. Per the germline V gene, CDR1 is SNHLY and CDR2 is FYNNEI. About this clone itself: What it binds is unknown.

The table came from immunoSEQ multiplex PCR; TCRdb's copy has only in-frame clones and leaves some out. The data contain around 320,000 clones, about nine tenths of them singletons. The receptor's source is a person aged 18 to 65 who received the Ad26.COV2.S COVID-19 vaccine or a placebo. This chain joins TRBV2 and TRBJ2-7, with D tentatively TRBD1 (6 bases). Here the sequenced sample was peripheral blood, taken in a trial of Ad26.COV2.S vaccine versus placebo. CDR3 DNA sequence: TGTGCCAGCAGAGCGGACAGTACCTACGAGCAGTACTTC. Translating it yields CASRADSTYEQYF.